The source of this TCR beta chain is a study of blood T cell repertoires in COVID-19. For the study at large: PBMCs, B-cell-depleted T cells, or T cells provided the cDNA or gDNA that made up the material.

The study counted Cohort 3 donors as recovered given two negative PCRs, clearance, or symptom resolution. Original processing notes: Amplification from reference gene primers served as the basis for estimated nucleated cell counts. Profiled with immunoSEQ multiplex PCR; TCRdb holds only in-frame clones, not every one. For V, J and clone size, that table is used; D and trimming come from the DNA. The data show over 250,000 clones, over 85% seen once. This CDR3 comprises 15 residues. The V gene lost 7 bases and the J gene lost 1 base, with 14 bases spanning the gap. Germline values: CDR1 LNHDA, CDR2 SQIVND (reference sequence).

The sequencing sample was made of PBMCs or T cells enriched from blood (not recorded which). This sequence joins TRBV19 and TRBJ2-1, with D possibly matching TRBD2 (6 bases). The sequence was obtained from a woman aged 55-69 years who had recovered from COVID-19. The CDR3 coding sequence is TGTGCCAGTAAGGGGACTCCCACATCCTACAATGAGCAGTTCTTC. Protein sequence: CASKGTPTSYNEQFF.